These 2 T cell receptor beta chains share one sample of origin, sequenced in a study of T cells after yellow fever vaccination. TCRdb called the 5' RACE reads again in MiXCR, with one record for every CDR3 protein. The sample carries about 300,000 distinct CDR3 sequences, approximately 7% recorded once. The source was PBMCs, collected approximately 47 days after the first yellow fever vaccination. The receptors stem from a man between 18 and 29 years old who received the YFV17D yellow fever vaccine.

CDR3 in amino acids: CATSLGAISVTDTQYF. The CDR3 DNA is TGTGCCACCAGCCTCGGAGCGATAAGTGTTACAGATACGCAGTATTTT. The chain recombines TRBV15 with TRBJ2-3; no reliable D call. The CDR3 length is 16 residues. V was trimmed by 5 bases and J by 3 bases, leaving 18 bases between them. Per germline, CDR1 LNHNV and CDR2 YYDKDF (reference sequence).

In this sample, this clonotype turned up many times. The chain carries TRBV4-1 and TRBJ2-3; no clear D. V dropped 1 base and J dropped 0 bases, with 5 bases sitting between them. This CDR3 has 14 residues. Per germline, CDR1 MGHRA and CDR2 YSYEKL. Here the CDR3 reads CASSQVLSTDTQYF. CDR3 sequence (DNA): TGCGCCAGCAGCCAAGTCCTTAGCACAGATACGCAGTATTTT.